A selection of T cell receptor beta chains follows, all from one sample in a study of blood T cell repertoires in COVID-19. Measured with immunoSEQ multiplex PCR; TCRdb has only the in-frame clones, and not every one. The table lists just under 250,000 clones, around 89% of them singletons. The sample taken for sequencing was PBMCs or T cells enriched from blood (not recorded which). These receptors all come from a woman aged 30 to 39 who had recovered from COVID-19. Each CDR3 is given with its conserved first and last residue. D genes are given only for firm matches. Clone size, where shown, is once, few, many, or a class for clones that have expanded.

CDR3 protein,CDR3 DNA,J gene,D gene,clone size,V gene,CDR3 length
CASSGDWIQETQYF,TGTGCCAGCAGCGGAGACTGGATACAAGAGACCCAGTACTTC,TRBJ2-5,-,-,TRBV5-6,14
CASRQDRNTEAFF,TGTGCCAGCAGGCAAGATAGAAACACTGAAGCTTTCTTT,TRBJ1-1,-,-,TRBV7-9,13
CASSLFRGGETQYF,TGTGCCAGCAGCCTTTTCCGGGGGGGGGAGACCCAGTACTTC,TRBJ2-5,TRBD2,-,TRBV9,14
CASSLRGPYEQYF,TGTGCCAGCAGTTTAAGAGGGCCCTACGAGCAGTACTTC,TRBJ2-7,-,-,TRBV28,13
CASTLYPTGNPLEKLFF,TGTGCCAGTACCCTTTATCCGACAGGGAACCCGTTGGAAAAACTGTTTTTT,TRBJ1-4,TRBD1,-,TRBV19,17
CASSPRGTRRNTIYF,TGTGCCAGCAGCCCCAGGGGGACCAGGAGGAACACCATATATTTT,TRBJ1-3,TRBD1,-,TRBV6-2/TRBV6-3,15
CASSPTRAGARQETQYF,TGTGCCAGCAGCCCCACCCGAGCGGGGGCAAGGCAAGAGACCCAGTACTTC,TRBJ2-5,TRBD2,-,TRBV7-8,17
CASSQRLGHPNEKLFF,TGCGCCAGCAGCCAAAGGCTGGGGCATCCTAATGAAAAACTGTTTTTT,TRBJ1-4,-,-,TRBV4-3,16
CASKTGYSNQPQHF,TGTGCCAGTAAGACAGGGTATAGCAATCAGCCCCAGCATTTT,TRBJ1-5,TRBD1,-,TRBV5-6,14
CASSATGGNQPQHF,TGTGCCAGCAGCGCCACAGGAGGCAATCAGCCCCAGCATTTT,TRBJ1-5,-,-,TRBV27,14
CASSPLTRNTEAFF,TGTGCCAGCAGTCCCCTTACTAGGAACACTGAAGCTTTCTTT,TRBJ1-1,-,-,TRBV27,14
CASSGYGYGYTF,TGCGCCAGCTCGGGGTATGGCTATGGCTACACCTTC,TRBJ1-2,-,many,TRBV5-1,12
CASTHGGDTEAFF,TGTGCCAGCACCCACGGAGGGGACACTGAAGCTTTCTTT,TRBJ1-1,-,once,TRBV11-1,13
CASSFRSQPQHF,TGTGCCAGCAGTTTCCGGAGTCAGCCCCAGCATTTT,TRBJ1-5,-,-,TRBV28,12
CASSPETGGEDGYTF,TGTGCCAGCAGCCCGGAGACAGGGGGCGAGGATGGCTACACCTTC,TRBJ1-2,TRBD1,-,TRBV5-5,15
CASSQTSGYYNEQFF,TGCGCCAGCAGCCAGACTAGCGGATATTACAATGAGCAGTTCTTC,TRBJ2-1,TRBD2,-,TRBV4-3,15
CASSVVNTGGAEAFF,TGTGCCAGCAGCGTAGTAAACACGGGGGGTGCTGAAGCTTTCTTT,TRBJ1-1,-,-,TRBV9,15
CASSLSHFTNEQYF,TGTGCCAGCAGTTTATCGCATTTTACAAACGAGCAGTACTTC,TRBJ2-7,-,-,TRBV27,14
CASSIGNRGISGYTF,TGTGCCAGTAGTATAGGGAACAGGGGTATCTCCGGCTACACCTTC,TRBJ1-2,TRBD1,-,TRBV19,15
CASSLTSGSALVLEQYF,TGCGCCAGCAGCTTGACTAGCGGGAGTGCGTTAGTTCTCGAGCAGTACTTC,TRBJ2-7,TRBD2,-,TRBV5-1,17
CASSFPSTGELFF,TGTGCCAGCAGTTTCCCTTCCACCGGGGAGCTGTTTTTT,TRBJ2-2,-,few,TRBV28,13
CASSGGGDSYNEQFF,TGTGCCAGCAGCGGAGGGGGGGATTCCTACAATGAGCAGTTCTTC,TRBJ2-1,-,-,TRBV7-9,15
CASSPISDSYGYTF,TGTGCCAGCAGCCCTATATCCGACAGCTATGGCTACACCTTC,TRBJ1-2,-,-,TRBV28,14
CASSQRATYGYTF,TGTGCCAGCAGCCAGCGCGCGACCTATGGCTACACCTTC,TRBJ1-2,-,-,TRBV9,13
CASNSQGHSNQPQHF,TGTGCCAGTAACTCACAGGGCCACAGCAATCAGCCCCAGCATTTT,TRBJ1-5,-,-,TRBV19,15
CASSFNLAGIGEQYF,TGCGCCAGCAGCTTTAATCTAGCGGGAATCGGCGAGCAGTACTTC,TRBJ2-7,TRBD2,few,TRBV5-1,15
CASSVQGVFNYGYTF,TGTGCCAGCAGTGTACAGGGAGTATTTAACTATGGCTACACCTTC,TRBJ1-2,-,-,TRBV28,15
CASSLGIGEAQPQHF,TGTGCCAGCAGCTTAGGGATTGGGGAGGCTCAGCCCCAGCATTTT,TRBJ1-5,-,-,TRBV7-2,15
CASRDPDRGIAGRQFF,TGCGCCAGCAGGGACCCTGACAGGGGGATCGCTGGACGGCAGTTCTTC,TRBJ2-1,TRBD1,-,TRBV5-1,16
CASSPQREAPDTQYF,TGTGCCAGCTCACCCCAGCGGGAGGCCCCAGATACGCAGTATTTT,TRBJ2-3,TRBD2,few,TRBV18,15
CASSTQGAGNNSPLHF,TGCGCCAGCAGCACACAGGGGGCGGGAAATAATTCACCCCTCCACTTT,TRBJ1-6,TRBD1,few,TRBV10-2,16
CASTPPPGTSNTEAFF,TGTGCCAGCACCCCCCCGCCCGGGACATCGAACACTGAAGCTTTCTTT,TRBJ1-1,-,-,TRBV28,16
CAISESGGNTEAFF,TGTGCCATCAGTGAGTCGGGGGGGAACACTGAAGCTTTCTTT,TRBJ1-1,-,-,TRBV10-3,14
CASSLALVGGDTQYF,TGTGCCAGCAGCTTAGCTCTCGTAGGGGGAGATACGCAGTATTTT,TRBJ2-3,-,-,TRBV11-2,15
CASSIGTVYYGYTF,TGTGCCAGCAGCATAGGGACTGTTTACTATGGCTACACCTTC,TRBJ1-2,-,-,TRBV7-2,14
CASSSMTQGEAFF,TGTGCCAGCAGCAGTATGACACAGGGGGAGGCTTTCTTT,TRBJ1-1,TRBD1,-,TRBV7-9,13
CASSSQVGTEAFF,TGTGCCAGCAGCTCCCAGGTGGGCACTGAAGCTTTCTTT,TRBJ1-1,-,-,TRBV7-3,13
CASSSLGPLNAGGPHNEQFF,TGTGCCAGCAGCTCCCTAGGGCCACTAAATGCGGGAGGGCCCCACAATGAGCAGTTCTTC,TRBJ2-1,TRBD2,-,TRBV13,20
CAWSVPRSSYNSPLHF,TGTGCCTGGAGTGTCCCTCGGAGCTCCTATAATTCACCCCTCCACTTT,TRBJ1-6,-,-,TRBV30,16
CASSQDISVHHF,TGTGCCAGCAGCCAAGATATCAGCGTCCATCACTTC,TRBJ2-5,-,-,TRBV3-1/TRBV3-2,12
CASSQDNFVGTEQFF,TGCGCCAGCAGCCAAGACAATTTTGTTGGGACAGAGCAGTTCTTC,TRBJ2-1,-,-,TRBV4-3,15
CASSIRSEAFF,TGTGCCAGTAGTATCCGGTCTGAAGCTTTCTTT,TRBJ1-1,-,-,TRBV19,11
CASSSPQGYEKLFF,TGTGCCAGCAGCTCGCCTCAGGGGTATGAAAAACTGTTTTTT,TRBJ1-4,-,-,TRBV7-2,14
CSAPGQRGYTF,TGCAGTGCCCCCGGACAGCGGGGCTACACCTTC,TRBJ1-2,-,-,TRBV20-1,11
CASTLTGGVSGKLFF,TGTGCCAGCACCCTGACAGGGGGCGTTTCGGGAAAACTGTTTTTT,TRBJ1-4,TRBD1,-,TRBV27,15
CATSDPTGYEQYF,TGTGCCACCAGTGATCCCACAGGGTACGAGCAGTACTTC,TRBJ2-7,-,-,TRBV24-1,13
CASSVGGGANVLTF,TGTGCCAGCAGCGTAGGAGGTGGGGCCAACGTCCTGACTTTC,TRBJ2-6,-,-,TRBV9,14
CASSSPGSGSSSYEQYF,TGTGCCAGCAGTTCCCCCGGCAGCGGGTCCAGCTCCTACGAGCAGTACTTC,TRBJ2-7,-,-,TRBV28,17